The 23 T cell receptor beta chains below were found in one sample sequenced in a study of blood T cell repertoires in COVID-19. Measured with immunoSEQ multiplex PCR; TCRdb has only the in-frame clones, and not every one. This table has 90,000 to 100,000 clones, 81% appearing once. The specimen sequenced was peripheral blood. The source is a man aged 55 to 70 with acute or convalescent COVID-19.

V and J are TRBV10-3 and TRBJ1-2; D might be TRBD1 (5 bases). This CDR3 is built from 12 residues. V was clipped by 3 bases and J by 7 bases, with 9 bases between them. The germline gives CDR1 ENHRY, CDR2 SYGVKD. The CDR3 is CAISELGLGYTF. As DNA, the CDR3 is TGTGCCATCAGTGAACTGGGGCTTGGCTACACCTTC.

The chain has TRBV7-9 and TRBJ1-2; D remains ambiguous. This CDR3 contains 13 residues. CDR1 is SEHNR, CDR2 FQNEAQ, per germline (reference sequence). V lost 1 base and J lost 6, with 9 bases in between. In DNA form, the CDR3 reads TGTGCCAGCAGCTTAGACCCCCAGGATGGCTACACCTTC. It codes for CASSLDPQDGYTF.

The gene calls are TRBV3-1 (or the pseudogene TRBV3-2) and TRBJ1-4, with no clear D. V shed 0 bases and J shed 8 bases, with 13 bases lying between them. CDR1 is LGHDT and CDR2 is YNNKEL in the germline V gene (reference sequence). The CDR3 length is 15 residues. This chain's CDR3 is CASSQDVGWEEKLFF. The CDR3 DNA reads TGTGCCAGCAGCCAAGATGTAGGGTGGGAGGAAAAACTGTTTTTT.

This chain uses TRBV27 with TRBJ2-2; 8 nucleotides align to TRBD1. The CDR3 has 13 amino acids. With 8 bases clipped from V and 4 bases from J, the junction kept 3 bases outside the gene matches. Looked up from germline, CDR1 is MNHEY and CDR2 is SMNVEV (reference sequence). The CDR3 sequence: CASRDRFTGELFF. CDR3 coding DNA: TGTGCCAGCCGGGACAGGTTCACCGGGGAGCTGTTTTTT.

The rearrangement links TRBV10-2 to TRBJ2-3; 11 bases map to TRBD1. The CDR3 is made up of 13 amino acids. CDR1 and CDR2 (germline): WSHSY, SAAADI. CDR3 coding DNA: TGCGCATCCGGGACAGGGGGATCGGATACGCAGTATTTT. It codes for CASGTGGSDTQYF.

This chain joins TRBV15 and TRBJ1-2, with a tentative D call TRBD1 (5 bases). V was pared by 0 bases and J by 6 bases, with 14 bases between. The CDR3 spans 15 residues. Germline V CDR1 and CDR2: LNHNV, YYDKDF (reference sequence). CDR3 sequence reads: CATSRDRGREDGYTF. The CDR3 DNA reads TGTGCCACCAGCAGAGATCGGGGCAGGGAGGATGGCTACACCTTC.

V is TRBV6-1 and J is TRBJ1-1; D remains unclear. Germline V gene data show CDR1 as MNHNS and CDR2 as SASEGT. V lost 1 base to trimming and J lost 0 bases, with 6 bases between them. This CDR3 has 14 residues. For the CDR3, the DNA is TGTGCCAGCAGTGAAGTAACGGTGAACACTGAAGCTTTCTTT. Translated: CASSEVTVNTEAFF.

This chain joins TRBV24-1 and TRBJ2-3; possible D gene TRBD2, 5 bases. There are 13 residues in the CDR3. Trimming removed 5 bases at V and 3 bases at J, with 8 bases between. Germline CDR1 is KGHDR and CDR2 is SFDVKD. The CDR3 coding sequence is TGTGCCACCAGTGGTAGAGGGACAGATACGCAGTATTTT. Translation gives CATSGRGTDTQYF.

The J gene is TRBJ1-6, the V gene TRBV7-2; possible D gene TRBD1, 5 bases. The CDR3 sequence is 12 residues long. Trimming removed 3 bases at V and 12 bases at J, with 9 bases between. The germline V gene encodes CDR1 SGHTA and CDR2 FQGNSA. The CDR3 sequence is CASSLGPGPLHF. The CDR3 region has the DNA TGTGCCAGCAGCTTGGGGCCGGGACCCCTCCACTTT.

The CDR3 reads CASSPGERDIDTQYF. DNA for the CDR3: TGCGCCAGCAGTCCTGGTGAGCGGGATATAGATACGCAGTATTTT. V gene TRBV4-3 combines with J gene TRBJ2-3; TRBD2 matches 7 bases. This CDR3 is built from 15 residues. V shed 6 bases and J 5 bases; nucleotides not matched to a gene: 11. CDR1 is LGHNA and CDR2 is YSLEER in the germline V gene.

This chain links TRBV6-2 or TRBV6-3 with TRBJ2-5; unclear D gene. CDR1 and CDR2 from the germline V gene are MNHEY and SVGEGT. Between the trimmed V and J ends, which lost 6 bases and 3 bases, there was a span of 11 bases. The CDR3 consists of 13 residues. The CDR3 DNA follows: TGTGCCAGCAGCCCCTGGCCCAAAGAGACCCAGTACTTC. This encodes CASSPWPKETQYF.

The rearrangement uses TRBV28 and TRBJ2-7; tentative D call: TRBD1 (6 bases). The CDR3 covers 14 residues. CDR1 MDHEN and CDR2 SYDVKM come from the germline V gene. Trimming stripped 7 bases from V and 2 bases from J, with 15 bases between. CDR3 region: CASMAGQGPYEQYV. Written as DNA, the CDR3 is TGTGCCAGCATGGCCGGCCAGGGGCCCTACGAGCAGTACGTC.

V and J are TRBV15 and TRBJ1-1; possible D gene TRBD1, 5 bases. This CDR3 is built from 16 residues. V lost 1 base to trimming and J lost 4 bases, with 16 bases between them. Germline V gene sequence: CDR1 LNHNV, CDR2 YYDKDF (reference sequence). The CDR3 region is CATSRVPPGGGTEAFF. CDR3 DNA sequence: TGTGCCACCAGCAGAGTCCCCCCAGGCGGGGGCACTGAAGCTTTCTTT.

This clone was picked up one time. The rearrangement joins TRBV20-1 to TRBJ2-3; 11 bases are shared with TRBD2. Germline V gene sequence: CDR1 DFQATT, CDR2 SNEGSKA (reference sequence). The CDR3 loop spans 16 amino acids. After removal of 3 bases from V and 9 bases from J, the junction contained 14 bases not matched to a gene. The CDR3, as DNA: TGCAGTGCTAGTTCAACTAGCGGGGGCCTCCACAGGACGCAGTATTTT. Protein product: CSASSTSGGLHRTQYF.

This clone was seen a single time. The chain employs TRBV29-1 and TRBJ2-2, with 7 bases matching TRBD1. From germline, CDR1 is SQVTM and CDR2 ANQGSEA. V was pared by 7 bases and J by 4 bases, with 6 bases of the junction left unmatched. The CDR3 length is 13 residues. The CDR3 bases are TGCAGCGCGACAGGGTCGGGCACCGGGGAGCTGTTTTTT. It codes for CSATGSGTGELFF.

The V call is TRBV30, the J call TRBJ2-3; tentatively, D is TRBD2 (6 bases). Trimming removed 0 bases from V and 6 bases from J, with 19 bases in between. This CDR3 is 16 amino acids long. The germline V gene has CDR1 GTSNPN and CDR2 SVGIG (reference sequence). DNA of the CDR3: TGTGCCTGGAGTGTACCGGGGGAAGCCCAGAGGGATACGCAGTATTTT. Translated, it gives CAWSVPGEAQRDTQYF.

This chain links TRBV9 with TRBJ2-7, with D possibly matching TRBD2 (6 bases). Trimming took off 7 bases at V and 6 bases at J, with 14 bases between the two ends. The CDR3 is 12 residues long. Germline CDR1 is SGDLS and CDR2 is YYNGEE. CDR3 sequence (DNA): TGTGCCAGCGGAGGGTTTAGGTGCGAGCAGTACGTC. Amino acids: CASGGFRCEQYV.

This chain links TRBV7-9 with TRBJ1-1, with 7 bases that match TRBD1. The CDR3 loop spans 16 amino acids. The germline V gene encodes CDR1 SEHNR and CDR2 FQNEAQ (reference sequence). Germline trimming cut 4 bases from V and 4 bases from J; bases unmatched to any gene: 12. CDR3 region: CASSSRQGGVGTEAFF. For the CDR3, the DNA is TGTGCCAGCAGCTCCCGACAGGGAGGAGTGGGCACTGAAGCTTTCTTT.

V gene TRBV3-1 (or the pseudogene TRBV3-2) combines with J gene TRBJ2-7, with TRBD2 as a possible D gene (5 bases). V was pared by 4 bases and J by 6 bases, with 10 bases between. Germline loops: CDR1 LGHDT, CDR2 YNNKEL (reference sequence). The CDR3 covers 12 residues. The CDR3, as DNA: TGTGCCAGCAGCCGGGCTAGCCGCGAGCAGTACTTC. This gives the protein CASSRASREQYF.

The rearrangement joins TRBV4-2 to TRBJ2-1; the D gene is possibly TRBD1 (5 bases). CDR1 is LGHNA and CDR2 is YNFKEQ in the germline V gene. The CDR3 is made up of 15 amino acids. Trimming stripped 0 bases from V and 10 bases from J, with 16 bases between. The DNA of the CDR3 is TGTGCCAGCAGCCAAGAAATCAGGGTGGTCGAAGAGCAGTTCTTC. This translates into CASSQEIRVVEEQFF.

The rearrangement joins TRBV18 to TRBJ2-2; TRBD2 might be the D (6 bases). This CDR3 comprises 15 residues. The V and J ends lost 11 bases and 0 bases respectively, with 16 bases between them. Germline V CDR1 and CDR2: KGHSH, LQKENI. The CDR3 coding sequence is TGTGCCTGCCTCCCGGGGGAGACGAACACCGGGGAGCTGTTTTTT. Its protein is CACLPGETNTGELFF.

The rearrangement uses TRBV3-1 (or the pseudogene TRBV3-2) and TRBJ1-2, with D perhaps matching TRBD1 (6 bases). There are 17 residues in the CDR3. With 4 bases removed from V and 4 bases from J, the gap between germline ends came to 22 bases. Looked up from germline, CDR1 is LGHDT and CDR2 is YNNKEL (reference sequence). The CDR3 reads CASSREGGRGGSYGYTF. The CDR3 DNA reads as TGTGCCAGCAGCCGGGAGGGGGGGCGCGGCGGTAGCTATGGCTACACCTTC.

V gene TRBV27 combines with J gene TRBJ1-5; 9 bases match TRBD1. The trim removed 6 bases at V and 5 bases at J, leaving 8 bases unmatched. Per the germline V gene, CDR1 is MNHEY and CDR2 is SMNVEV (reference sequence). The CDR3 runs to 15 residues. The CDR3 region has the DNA TGTGCCAGCAGCCCCGGGACAGGGCCCTATCAGCCCCAGCATTTT. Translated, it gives CASSPGTGPYQPQHF.